Detailed here is one TCR beta chain. Its binding antigen is unknown. Base qualities are not provided; no much larger clone lies one nucleotide away. This sample is part of a study of shared clonotypes between healthy human individuals (dated by TCRdb to the early 2020s). For the wider study: A few men and a couple of women, aged 18 to 49 years, made up the cohort. Per donor, three plates each were used for CD4 naive and CD4 memory, two for CD8 naive, and one for CD8 memory. To estimate repertoire size and how much clonotype sharing occurs between individuals, the study deeply sequenced the blood TCR repertoires of 5 or 6 healthy adults. Libraries were prepared and TCR repertoires were sequenced by different laboratories using diverse techniques, in order to increase sequencing depth and limit assay-specific biases. Leukapheresis yielded between about 0.8 and 9.5 billion PBMCs per donor.

Healthy HIV-negative adults with no recently reported acute infections or vaccinations were included as donors. Every donor was a Caucasian adult residing in Nashville, Tennessee, USA. CD4+ T cells were enriched by magnetic negative selection; naive cells were then positively selected on CD45RA, and the negative fraction formed the memory subset. After blood collection by leukapheresis, PBMCs were isolated using Ficoll-Histopaque density gradient centrifugation and then cryopreserved in the vapor phase of liquid nitrogen. Analytical flow cytometry was used to check the purity and quantity of each magnetically sorted T cell population. Genomic DNA was isolated from every sorted fraction and measured by UV absorbance on a Nanodrop 2000c. TCR CDR3 regions were amplified from genomic DNA by multiplex PCR using the deep immunoSEQ assay. Genomic DNA extracted from each cell subset was distributed evenly over all wells of several immunoSEQ 96-well plates, and each plate served as one replicate. For sorted subsets, each replicate PCR was loaded with 200 ng genomic DNA, equivalent to some 31,000 T cell genomes. Purified libraries were measured with a Qubit 3.0 fluorometer, size-checked on a Bioanalyzer 2100, and measured again with the KAPA Library Quantification kit. Each immunoSEQ 96-well plate was sequenced on its own single-read 150-cycle Illumina NextSeq 550 flow cell. Turning to the authors' computational methods: Because only junctional sequences without quality scores were contained in the immunoSEQ output, filtering matching that applied to full-length reads could not be performed. To assign V/J genes and CDR3, sequences were annotated using PyIR, a Python wrapper for IgBLAST v1.9, with IMGT germline references. Reads with weak V/J assignments (E-value above 1e-6), missing CDR3, stop codons, out-of-frame junctions, or ambiguous translated residues were removed. V3J clonotypes were defined as sequences sharing the same inferred V gene, J gene, and CDR3 amino acid sequence. Percentage overlap between repertoires was calculated by dividing the number of shared unique clonotypes by the size of the smaller repertoire. Three approaches were used to assess repertoire richness: RTK rarefaction, the Chao1 estimator, and Recon v2.1 estimates of unobserved clonotypes. Generation probabilities for all TCRbeta clonotypes obtained by the gDNA method from a few donors were computed using OLGA. In its TCRdb copy, this immuneACCESS table keeps in-frame sequences only and misses some clones. Where compared with another copy, unresolved V genes explain less than half of these, and the others have no known cause. That table is the source of V, J and clone size, and D and trimming were worked out from the DNA. Recorded for this sample are some 1,100,000 clones; around 78% of them occurred a single time. Together, the top ten hold approximately 0.56% of the sample.

Clipping removes 0 bases from V and 7 bases from J, with 9 as the unmatched junction base count. Reading from cysteine to phenylalanine, the CDR3 counts 15 amino acids. Only the CDR3 DNA stays, 45 bases, in frame from base 1. Via the germline V gene (reference sequence), CDR1 is SGHNT and CDR2 YYREEE. Study-wide conclusions, independent of this receptor: Sharing across several donors was observed for 5% to 6.5% of naive CD4, 3% to 3.5% of naive CD8, roughly 2.4% of memory CD4, and about 0.4% of memory CD8 clonotypes. Naive subsets generally had larger estimated clonotype richness than memory subsets did. The genetic and exposure-history diversity represented was limited by the small number of donors. Compared with non-shared clonotypes, the clonotypes found in all four sorted-subset donors had higher generation probabilities. Pairwise subsampling led to the expectation that sequencing depth would affect the degree of clonotype sharing among donors. Rarefaction of sorted-subset datasets indicated incomplete sequencing despite the large sequencing depth. Only blood was sampled, and tissue TCR repertoires likely differ from those in blood.

This chain is built from TRBV5-4 and TRBJ1-1, with TRBD1 identical over 7 junction bases. Sequenced sample: memory CD4+ T cells from PBMCs. Interpreted using the paper, the cell subset or site label stands for: CD45RA-negative fraction. The receptor's source is a man aged 18 to 30 in good health. Some clones in this sample may be carry-over from other donors' samples. This receptor carries the CDR3 CASSLVTPGGIEAFF. The nucleotide sequence is given as TGTGCCAGCAGCTTGGTGACCCCAGGGGGGATTGAAGCTTTCTTT. Reference TRBV5-4 and TRBJ1-1 proteins supply the regions before and after the CDR3; the full variable domain is: ETGVTQSPTHLIKTRGQQVTLRCSSQSGHNTVSWYQQALGQGPQFIFQYYREEENGRGNFPPRFSGLQFPNYSSELNVNALELDDSALYLCASSLVTPGGIEAFFGQGTRLTVV.